The 15 T cell receptor beta chains given below trace back to one sample, sequenced in a study of identical twins. Each CDR3 protein is one row after TCRdb ran MiXCR on the 5' RACE reads. The sample lists about 660,000 distinct CDR3 sequences, under 9% occurring once. The same sample was also used in a study of yellow fever vaccine responses in identical twins.

The sequenced material came from PBMCs. These receptors were collected from a woman younger than 35 in good health.

This clonotype was counted many times. The chain recombines TRBV20-1 with TRBJ2-7, with D perhaps being TRBD1 or TRBD2 (5 bases each). Trimming removed 1 base from V and 5 bases from J, with 21 bases in between. This CDR3 is 16 amino acids long. The germline V gene encodes CDR1 DFQATT and CDR2 SNEGSKA (reference sequence). CDR3 in amino acids: CSARVIPGAETHEQYF. In nucleotides, the CDR3 is TGCAGTGCTAGAGTTATACCCGGGGCCGAGACTCACGAGCAGTACTTC.

The chain combines TRBV4-3 with TRBJ2-5; no clear D. V lost 0 bases to trimming and J lost 8 bases, with 13 bases between them. This CDR3 is 14 amino acids long. Germline assignment: CDR1 LGHNA and CDR2 YSLEER. The CDR3 DNA follows: TGCGCCAGCAGCCAAGATCTTCGTAGTGGAACCCAGTACTTC. Protein product: CASSQDLRSGTQYF.

This clonotype was detected only a few times. The chain is built from TRBV6-5 and TRBJ2-2; the D gene is possibly TRBD2 (6 bases). V was trimmed by 0 bases and J by 7 bases, leaving 12 bases between them. Germline V CDR1 and CDR2: MNHEY, SVGAGI. The CDR3 sequence is 15 residues long. The CDR3 DNA reads TGTGCCAGCAGTTACTCTTCGGGGGTCAACGGGGAGCTGTTTTTT. Translation: CASSYSSGVNGELFF.

There are a few counts of this clonotype. The chain employs TRBV20-1 and TRBJ1-2, with 8 bases that match TRBD1. The CDR3 contains 13 residues. Trimming removed 3 bases from V and 4 bases from J; junction bases left unmatched: 4. The germline V gene has CDR1 DFQATT and CDR2 SNEGSKA (reference sequence). As DNA, the CDR3 is TGCAGTGCTAGGGACAGGGCGGCCTATGGCTACACCTTC. Protein product: CSARDRAAYGYTF.

This clonotype was seen more than once but under ten times. The chain uses TRBV2 and TRBJ2-3; TRBD2 might be the D (5 bases). This CDR3 comprises 15 residues. V was cut by 5 bases and J by 2 bases, with 14 bases left in between. CDR1 and CDR2 from the germline V gene are SNHLY and FYNNEI. The CDR3 DNA sequence: TGTGCCAGCAGTCCCTTTCTCCGGGACACAGATACGCAGTATTTT. It yields the protein CASSPFLRDTDTQYF.

This clonotype was observed many times. The chain couples TRBV5-1 to TRBJ2-7; D is undetermined. Germline loops: CDR1 SGHRS, CDR2 YFSETQ. V gave up 4 bases and J gave up 1 base, with 12 bases separating them. The CDR3 covers 14 residues. The CDR3 protein is CASSPWPESYEQYF. DNA for the CDR3: TGCGCCAGCAGCCCTTGGCCAGAATCCTACGAGCAGTACTTC.

This clonotype was picked up a small number of times. The chain employs TRBV21-1 and TRBJ2-7. TRBV21-1 is annotated as a pseudogene. The CDR3 sequence is 15 residues long. The CDR3 nucleotides read TGTGCCAGCAGCAAAGTTGCTGGGGATTACTACGAGCAGTACTTC. Amino acid sequence: CASSKVAGDYYEQYF.

In this sample, this clonotype turned up many times. This sequence joins TRBV7-9 and TRBJ2-1, with TRBD2 identical over 7 bases. The CDR3 totals 11 residues. The germline CDR1 and CDR2 sequences are SEHNR and FQNEAQ (reference sequence). Losses at the gene ends were 5 bases for V and 10 bases for J; bases not matched to a gene: 2. The CDR3 is CASSSSGEQFF. The CDR3 coding sequence is TGTGCCAGCAGCAGTAGCGGGGAGCAGTTCTTC. Full variable domain (outside the CDR3, taken from reference TRBV7-9 and TRBJ2-1): DTGVSQNPRHKITKRGQNVTFRCDPISEHNRLYWYRQTLGQGPEFLTYFQNEAQLEKSRLLSDRFSAERPKGSFSTLEIQRTEQGDSAMYLCASSSSGEQFFGPGTRLTVL.

The gene calls are TRBV20-1 and TRBJ2-7; 9 nucleotides agree with TRBD1. From germline, CDR1 is DFQATT and CDR2 SNEGSKA (reference sequence). The CDR3 totals 12 residues. V was clipped by 5 bases and J by 3 bases; unmatched bases: 2. The CDR3 sequence: CSAWDRVYEQYF. CDR3 bases: TGCAGTGCTTGGGACAGGGTCTACGAGCAGTACTTC.

This clonotype has more than one count but fewer than ten. CDR3 residues: CASSKKLTRVGRFRSYEQYF. DNA of the CDR3: TGTGCCAGCAGCAAAAAGCTGACAAGGGTAGGAAGATTTCGCTCCTACGAGCAGTACTTC. J is TRBJ2-7 and V is TRBV21-1; TRBD1 is the table's D call, not checked against the DNA. TRBV21-1 is noted as a pseudogene. There are 20 residues in the CDR3.

There are a few counts of this clonotype. The chain carries TRBV5-1 and TRBJ2-3; maybe TRBD2 (6 bases). Trimming removed 3 bases from V and 6 bases from J, with 23 bases in between. This CDR3 comprises 17 residues. Germline CDR1 reads SGHRS; CDR2 reads YFSETQ. CDR3 loop: CASSSTTKVGGRDTQYF. The CDR3 DNA follows: TGCGCCAGCAGCTCCACGACTAAAGTCGGGGGTAGGGATACGCAGTATTTT.

This sequence joins TRBV7-9 and TRBJ2-5; the D gene is possibly TRBD2 (6 bases). Trimming took 4 bases from V and 5 from J, leaving 17 bases between them. The CDR3 is 15 residues long. CDR1 SEHNR and CDR2 FQNEAQ come from the germline V gene (reference sequence). The CDR3 protein is CASSSGARKGETQYF. The CDR3 bases are TGTGCCAGCAGCTCGGGAGCCAGGAAGGGTGAGACCCAGTACTTC.

The CDR3 region has the DNA TGTGCCAGCAGCTTGGCCGGACAGGGGGGGACCGGGGAGCTGTTTTTT. This codes for CASSLAGQGGTGELFF. The chain combines TRBV5-6 with TRBJ2-2; the match to TRBD1 covers 10 bases. The CDR3 runs 16 residues. The germline CDR1 and CDR2 sequences are SGHDT and YYEEEE. Unmatched junction bases numbered 4, after V lost 0 bases and J lost 5 bases.

This clonotype was seen more than once but under ten times. The V call is TRBV6-5, the J call TRBJ2-2, with 7 bases fitting TRBD1. With V trimmed by 4 bases and J by 6 bases, 14 bases remained unmatched. This CDR3 has 17 amino acids. Germline lookup yields CDR1 MNHEY and CDR2 SVGAGI. The CDR3 loop reads CASSSTGASSMSGELFF. The CDR3 DNA reads TGTGCCAGCAGTTCAACAGGGGCAAGTAGTATGTCCGGGGAGCTGTTTTTT.

This clonotype has only a few counts. The V and J genes are TRBV20-1 and TRBJ1-1; 8 bases fit TRBD1. CDR1 is DFQATT and CDR2 is SNEGSKA in the germline V gene (reference sequence). The CDR3 covers 15 residues. After removal of 1 base from V and 5 bases from J, the junction contained 9 bases not matched to a gene. CDR3 sequence: CSARVAGGRLTEAFF. As DNA, the CDR3 is TGCAGTGCTAGAGTGGCAGGGGGCCGTTTAACTGAAGCTTTCTTT.